The 19 T cell receptor beta chains given below trace back to one sample, sequenced in a study of T cell repertoires in cytomegalovirus infection. TCRdb analysed the reads with MiXCR anew, one entry per CDR3 protein. This table has about 740,000 distinct CDR3 sequences, less than 40% appearing once. The sequencing input was PBMCs. The origin of the receptors is a human donor in good health (CMV status not recorded). Some clones in this sample may be carry-over from other donors' samples.

The V and J genes are TRBV10-3 and TRBJ1-2; a possible D gene is TRBD1 (5 bases). Germline V gene lookup returns CDR1 ENHRY and CDR2 SYGVKD. V gave up 7 bases and J gave up 8 bases, with 17 bases separating them. This CDR3 is 13 amino acids long. CDR3 residues: CAINRPGQEGYTF. The CDR3 nucleotides are TGTGCCATCAACCGCCCAGGGCAGGAAGGCTACACCTTC.

This clonotype was observed a handful of times. The V gene is TRBV19, the J gene TRBJ1-1, with 8 bases identical to TRBD1. Trimming cost V 6 bases and J 0 bases; bases outside gene matches: 3. This CDR3 spans 14 amino acids. Germline V gives CDR1 LNHDA, CDR2 SQIVND (reference sequence). The CDR3 spells CASSQTGVNTEAFF. The CDR3 region has the DNA TGTGCCAGTAGCCAGACAGGGGTGAACACTGAAGCTTTCTTT.

This clonotype has a count of ten or more. This chain uses TRBV6-5 with TRBJ1-1; D uncertain. The CDR3 runs 12 residues. In germline, CDR1 is MNHEY, CDR2 SVGAGI. Trimming stripped 5 bases from V and 5 bases from J, with 9 bases between. This CDR3 reads CASSHGLTEAFF. The CDR3 bases are TGTGCCAGCAGTCACGGACTGACTGAAGCTTTCTTT.

For the CDR3, the DNA is TGTGCCAGTAGCTCAACAGGGTTTGCATCCTATGGCTACACCTTC. It specifies CASSSTGFASYGYTF. The chain couples TRBV19 to TRBJ1-2; possibly TRBD1 for D (6 bases). Germline lookup yields CDR1 LNHDA and CDR2 SQIVND (reference sequence). V was trimmed by 6 bases and J by 4 bases, leaving 18 bases between them. This CDR3 spans 15 amino acids.

The V call is TRBV7-2, the J call TRBJ2-1; 14 bases are a match to TRBD2. With V trimmed by 4 bases and J by 1 base, 3 bases remained unmatched. CDR1 and CDR2 (germline): SGHTA, FQGNSA. The length of the CDR3 is 17 residues. The CDR3 reads CASSSGTSGRSYNEQFF. CDR3 sequence (DNA): TGTGCCAGCAGCTCCGGGACTAGCGGGAGATCCTACAATGAGCAGTTCTTC.

This clonotype was picked up a small number of times. The chain combines TRBV19 with TRBJ2-2, with 10 nucleotides matching TRBD1. J was trimmed by 1 base and V by 9 bases; bases with no gene match: 8. Germline V gene data show CDR1 as LNHDA and CDR2 as SQIVND (reference sequence). The CDR3 is 16 residues long. Written as DNA, the CDR3 is TGTGCCAGCTGGTCCCGGGACAGGGGGAACACCGGGGAGCTGTTTTTT. Its translation: CASWSRDRGNTGELFF.

As to this clonotype: The CDR3 does not close with the conserved phenylalanine or tryptophan, likely indicating a read error. The chain carries TRBV30 and TRBJ1-2; TRBD1 aligns across 7 bases. The V segment lost 2 bases and the J segment 2 bases; nucleotides outside the gene matches: 5. CDR3 length: 14 residues. Germline loops: CDR1 GTSNPN, CDR2 SVGIG (reference sequence). CDR3 in DNA: TGTGCCTGGAGTCTTACGGGACAGAACTATGGCTACACCTTA. This translates into CAWSLTGQNYGYTL.

The DNA for the CDR3 is TGTGCCACCAGTGATTTTACGGGGGACGGTGAAAAACTGTTTTTT. Translating gives CATSDFTGDGEKLFF. The chain recombines TRBV24-1 with TRBJ1-4, with a weak D call TRBD1 (5 bases). The CDR3 consists of 15 residues. The germline gives CDR1 KGHDR, CDR2 SFDVKD. V lost 1 base and J lost 7, with 12 bases in between.

As regards this clonotype: It may be a read error: a sequence one base away is much more abundant. The V call is TRBV6-5, the J call TRBJ1-1; D uncertain. Germline CDR1 MNHEY, CDR2 SVGAGI. The CDR3 has 17 amino acids. Here the CDR3 reads CSSSYLPDLLDDTEAFF. The CDR3 bases are TGTTCCAGCAGTTACCTCCCTGACCTTTTAGATGATACTGAAGCTTTCTTT.

This clonotype showed up just a few times. The chain recombines TRBV6-1 with TRBJ1-1; D is unresolved. Germline values: CDR1 MNHNS, CDR2 SASEGT. This CDR3 spans 11 amino acids. V lost 3 bases, J lost 11 bases, and 10 bases lay in between. The CDR3 loop is CASSESWVAFF. The DNA for the CDR3 is TGTGCCAGCAGTGAGTCCTGGGTGGCTTTCTTT.

This clonotype was found many times. V gene TRBV28 combines with J gene TRBJ2-2; 9 nucleotides align to TRBD1. This CDR3 has 16 amino acids. J was trimmed by 6 bases and V by 6 bases; bases with no gene match: 11. In germline, CDR1 is MDHEN, CDR2 SYDVKM. CDR3: CASSLRRDRVPGELFF. CDR3 DNA sequence: TGTGCCAGCAGCCTCCGCCGGGACAGGGTTCCCGGGGAGCTGTTTTTT.

Note on this clonotype: Being one base from a much bigger clone, this may be a read error. The missing conserved phenylalanine or tryptophan at the end of this CDR3 makes a read error likely. The chain combines TRBV7-2 with TRBJ2-3; TRBD2 matches at 7 bases. The CDR3 is 12 amino acids. Germline CDR1 and CDR2: SGHTA and FQGNSA. With 10 bases clipped from V and 1 base from J, the junction kept 2 bases outside the gene matches. CDR3 DNA sequence: TGTGCCACCGCGGGGGGCACAGATACGCAGTATTTG. Translation gives CATAGGTDTQYL.

The chain employs TRBV7-2 and TRBJ2-4; TRBD1 matches 9 bases. Germline CDR1 SGHTA, CDR2 FQGNSA. This CDR3 has 16 amino acids. The V segment lost 0 bases and the J segment 4 bases; nucleotides outside the gene matches: 4. CDR3: CASSLAQGAVKNIQYF. The CDR3, as DNA: TGTGCCAGCAGCTTAGCACAGGGGGCGGTGAAAAACATTCAGTACTTC.

This clonotype was counted a few times. The chain uses TRBV4-1 and TRBJ1-3; D is uncertain. V was clipped by 2 bases and J by 0 bases, with 11 bases between them. CDR1 is MGHRA and CDR2 is YSYEKL in the germline V gene. The CDR3 is 16 amino acids. The CDR3 loop reads CASSQPTKSSGNTIYF. The DNA for the CDR3 is TGCGCCAGCAGCCAACCAACCAAGAGCTCTGGAAACACCATATATTTT.

The chain employs TRBV28 and TRBJ1-1; D perhaps matches TRBD1 (6 bases). Germline lookup yields CDR1 MDHEN and CDR2 SYDVKM. With 7 bases removed from V and 2 bases from J, the gap between germline ends came to 14 bases. This CDR3 is 14 amino acids long. In nucleotides, the CDR3 is TGTGCCAGCAATCTCCCGGGACACAACACTGAAGCTTTCTTT. Protein sequence: CASNLPGHNTEAFF.

In its sample, this clonotype was seen a few times. The chain couples TRBV27 to TRBJ2-3; 9 positions match TRBD2. After removal of 4 bases from V and 2 bases from J, the junction contained 10 bases not matched to a gene. CDR3 size: 17 residues. Germline V CDR1 and CDR2: MNHEY, SMNVEV (reference sequence). CDR3 bases: TGTGCCAGCAGTTCGCCCTTCATAGCGGGAGTCACAGATACGCAGTATTTT. Translated: CASSSPFIAGVTDTQYF.

The chain uses TRBV7-8 and TRBJ1-5; the D is unclear. The CDR3 has 14 amino acids. Germline CDR1 reads SGHVS; CDR2 reads FQNEAQ. V lost 2 bases and J 6 bases, leaving 11 bases between the germline ends. The CDR3 DNA is TGTGCCAGCAGCTTACCCGGGATGGGTCAGCCCCAGCATTTT. It yields the protein CASSLPGMGQPQHF. The entire variable domain, with the rest obtained from reference TRBV7-8 and TRBJ1-5, is as follows: GAGVSQSPRYKVAKRGQDVALRCDPISGHVSLFWYQQALGQGPEFLTYFQNEAQLDKSGLPSDRFFAERPEGSVSTLKIQRTQQEDSAVYLCASSLPGMGQPQHFGDGTRLSIL.

The rearrangement joins TRBV7-2 to TRBJ2-7; TRBD2 is a possible D gene (5 bases). With 5 bases removed from V and 3 bases from J, the gap between germline ends came to 8 bases. In germline, CDR1 is SGHTA, CDR2 FQGNSA. The CDR3 is 12 amino acids. The CDR3 sequence: CASSVEGYEQYF. DNA of the CDR3: TGTGCCAGCAGCGTTGAGGGCTACGAGCAGTACTTC.

There are many counts of this clonotype. The chain uses TRBV7-2 and TRBJ2-5, with 11 bases identical to TRBD2. The CDR3 length is 18 residues. CDR1 is SGHTA and CDR2 is FQGNSA in the germline V gene. V dropped 5 bases and J dropped 5; count of bases not matched to a gene: 16. The CDR3 coding sequence is TGTGCCAGCAGCCGATACCTTATAGCGGGAGGGTCGGCGGAGACCCAGTACTTC. This codes for CASSRYLIAGGSAETQYF. Looking up the rest from reference TRBV7-2 and TRBJ2-5 gives the full variable domain: GAGVSQSPSNKVTEKGKDVELRCDPISGHTALYWYRQSLGQGLEFLIYFQGNSAPDKSGLPSDRFSAERTGGSVSTLTIQRTQQEDSAVYLCASSRYLIAGGSAETQYFGPGTRLLVL.